This T cell receptor beta chain was obtained from a study of T cell responses to AZD1222 COVID-19 vaccine. Study results and caveats: Donors were chiefly white British, with a greater number of females, and clonal diversity was perhaps underestimated. Sampling that yielded the repertoires occurred only after the peak T cell response. Reports indicate that nearly half of spike-specific TCRs are directed at unmutated variant regions.

J was trimmed by 3 bases and V by 0 bases; bases with no gene match: 2. Germline V gives CDR1 SGHRS, CDR2 YFSETQ. The CDR3 runs to 14 residues. Here immunoSEQ multiplex PCR was the method, and the copy in TCRdb shows in-frame clones only, minus some. This table has 100,000 to 150,000 clones, less than 95% appearing once. Remarks on this clone: Its target is unknown.

The chain is built from TRBV5-1 and TRBJ2-7, with 8 positions matching TRBD2. The sequenced sample was peripheral blood, obtained on day 0 of MenACWY control vaccination. The receptor was derived from an adult in good health. The CDR3 loop reads CASSLATSGYEQYF. The CDR3 DNA sequence: TGCGCCAGCAGCTTGGCCACTAGCGGCTACGAGCAGTACTTC.